The clone carrying this TCR beta chain was seen repeatedly, ten times or more. Its matching antigen is unknown. This specimen comes from a study of T-cell reconstitution after alpha-beta-depleted transplantation in children. Study results and caveats: Two months or so post-transplant, alpha-beta T cells reportedly derived from several hundred expanded graft clones. The high TCRbeta diversity at day 60 in some patients came from surviving recipient T cells and thymic progenitors.

Germline values: CDR1 SGHTA, CDR2 FQGNSA. V gave up 5 bases and J gave up 8 bases; unmatched junction bases: 9. This CDR3 spans 15 amino acids. Unique molecular identifiers were incorporated when the TCRbeta library was constructed. TCRdb itself ran the PCR reads through MiXCR, one entry per CDR3 protein. Of roughly 32,000 distinct CDR3 sequences listed, roughly 6.7% were seen once; the top ten hold 27%. This chain links TRBV7-2 with TRBJ1-6, with TRBD1 matching 7 bases. The sample here was peripheral blood, taken 60 days after TCRalphabeta/CD19-depleted stem cell transplant. The TCR was taken from a child under two years old who had a stem cell transplant for acute myeloid leukemia, so the T cells may come from the graft donor. This CDR3 reads CASSVRTGSHSPLHF. The CDR3 DNA follows: TGTGCCAGCAGCGTCAGGACAGGATCTCATTCACCCCTCCACTTT.